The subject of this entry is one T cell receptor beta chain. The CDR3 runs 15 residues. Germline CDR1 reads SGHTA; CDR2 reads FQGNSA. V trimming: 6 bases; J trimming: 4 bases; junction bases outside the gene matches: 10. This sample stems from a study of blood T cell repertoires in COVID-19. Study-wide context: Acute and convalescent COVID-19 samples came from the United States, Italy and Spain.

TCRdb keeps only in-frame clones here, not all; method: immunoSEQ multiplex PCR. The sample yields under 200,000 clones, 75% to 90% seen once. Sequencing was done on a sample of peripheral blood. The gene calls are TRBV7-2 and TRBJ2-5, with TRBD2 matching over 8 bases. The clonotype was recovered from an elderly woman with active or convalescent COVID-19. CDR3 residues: CASRTSRGGGETQYF. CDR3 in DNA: TGTGCCAGCAGAACATCTCGGGGGGGCGGAGAGACCCAGTACTTC.